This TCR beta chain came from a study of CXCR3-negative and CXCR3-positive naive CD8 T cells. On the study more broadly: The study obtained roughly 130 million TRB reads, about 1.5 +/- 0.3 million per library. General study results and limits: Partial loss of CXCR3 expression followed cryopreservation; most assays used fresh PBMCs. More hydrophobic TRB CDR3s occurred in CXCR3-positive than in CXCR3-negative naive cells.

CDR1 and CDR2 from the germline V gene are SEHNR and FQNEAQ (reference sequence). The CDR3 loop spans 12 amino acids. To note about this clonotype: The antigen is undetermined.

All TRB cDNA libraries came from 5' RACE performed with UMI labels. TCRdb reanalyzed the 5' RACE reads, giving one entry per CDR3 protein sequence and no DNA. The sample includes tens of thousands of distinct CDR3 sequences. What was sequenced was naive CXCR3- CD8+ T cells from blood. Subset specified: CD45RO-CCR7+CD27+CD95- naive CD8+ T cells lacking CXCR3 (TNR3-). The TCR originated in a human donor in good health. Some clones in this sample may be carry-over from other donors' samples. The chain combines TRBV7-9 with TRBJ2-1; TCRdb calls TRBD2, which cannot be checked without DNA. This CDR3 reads CASSREYNEQFF.